This record covers a single T cell receptor (beta chain). This sample was included in a study of blood T cell repertoires in COVID-19. The wider study: The samples span acute and convalescent COVID-19 from the United States, Italy and Spain.

The CDR3 runs to 13 residues. V lost 10 bases, J lost 2 bases, and 11 bases lay in between. Germline V gives CDR1 KGHDR, CDR2 SFDVKD. Only in-frame clones appear in the TCRdb table, and some are missing; sequencing was by immunoSEQ multiplex PCR. The sample records about 100,000 clones, approximately 91% being singletons. The receptor comes from a man aged 45 to 65 with active COVID-19. The chain joins TRBV24-1 to TRBJ1-5, with D possibly being TRBD1 (5 bases). Sequencing used peripheral blood. The DNA of the CDR3 is TGTGCCACAGGGAGGGACGGCAATCAGCCCCAGCATTTT. Amino acid sequence: CATGRDGNQPQHF.